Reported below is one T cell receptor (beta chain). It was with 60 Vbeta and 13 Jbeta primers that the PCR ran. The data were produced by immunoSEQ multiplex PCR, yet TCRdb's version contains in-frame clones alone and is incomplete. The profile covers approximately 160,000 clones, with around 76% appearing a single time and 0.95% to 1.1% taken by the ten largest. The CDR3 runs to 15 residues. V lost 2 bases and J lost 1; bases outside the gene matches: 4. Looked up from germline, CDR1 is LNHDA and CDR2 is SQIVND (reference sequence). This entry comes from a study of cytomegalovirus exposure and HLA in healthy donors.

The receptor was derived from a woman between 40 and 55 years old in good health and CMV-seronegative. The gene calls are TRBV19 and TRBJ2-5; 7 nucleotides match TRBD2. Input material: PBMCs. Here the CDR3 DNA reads TGTGCCAGTAGTATAACGGGAGGTTTCCAAGAGACCCAGTACTTC. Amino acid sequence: CASSITGGFQETQYF.